Sequencing of this TCR beta chain was carried out in a study of neurological immune-mediated disorders. cDNA was made by 5'RACE with 10-nucleotide random UMIs. TCRdb re-called the 5' RACE reads with MiXCR, one entry per CDR3 protein. In the table there are 80,000 or so distinct CDR3 sequences, roughly 9% of which are singletons. The germline V gene has CDR1 SEHNR and CDR2 FQNEAQ (reference sequence). The V and J ends lost 4 bases and 9 bases respectively, with 19 bases between them. This CDR3 is built from 15 residues. This clonotype was recorded many times. Antigen specificity is unknown. General study results and limits: No expanded-clone CDR3 amino acid sequence recurred across subjects, suggesting private TCR-beta repertoires.

The chain recombines TRBV7-9 with TRBJ2-1, with D perhaps TRBD1 (6 bases). Sequencing used PBMCs. The TCR comes from a man aged 50-59 years in good health. DNA of the CDR3: TGTGCCAGCAGCTCTCAATCGTCTCTGGGGGCTGAGCAGTTCTTC. The encoded protein is CASSSQSSLGAEQFF.